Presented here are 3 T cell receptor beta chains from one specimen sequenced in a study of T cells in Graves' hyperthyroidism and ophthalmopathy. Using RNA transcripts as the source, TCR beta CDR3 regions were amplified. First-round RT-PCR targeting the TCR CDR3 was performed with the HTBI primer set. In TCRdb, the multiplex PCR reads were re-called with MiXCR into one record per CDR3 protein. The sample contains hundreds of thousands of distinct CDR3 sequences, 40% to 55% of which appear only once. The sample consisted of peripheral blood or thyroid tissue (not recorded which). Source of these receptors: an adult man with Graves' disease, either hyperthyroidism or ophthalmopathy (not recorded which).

CDR3: CASRLTGQNTEAFF. The DNA for the CDR3 is TGTGCCAGCAGGCTGACAGGCCAGAACACTGAAGCTTTCTTT. The chain combines TRBV6-1 with TRBJ1-1; tentative D call: TRBD1 (6 bases). Trimming took off 6 bases at V and 1 base at J, with 12 bases between the two ends. The CDR3 runs to 14 residues. Looked up from germline, CDR1 is MNHNS and CDR2 is SASEGT.

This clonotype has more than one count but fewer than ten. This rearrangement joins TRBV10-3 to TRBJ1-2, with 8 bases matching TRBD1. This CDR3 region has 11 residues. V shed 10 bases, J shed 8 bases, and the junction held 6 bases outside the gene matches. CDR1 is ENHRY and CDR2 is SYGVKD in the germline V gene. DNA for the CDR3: TGTGCCAGCGGACAGGGTCGCGGCTACACCTTC. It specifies CASGQGRGYTF.

CDR3 sequence: CASSPGAFTFF. In DNA form, the CDR3 reads TGTGCCAGCAGCCCCGGTGCGTTTACTTTCTTT. The chain employs TRBV2 and TRBJ1-1; D remains unclear. Looked up from germline, CDR1 is SNHLY and CDR2 is FYNNEI. The CDR3 extends over 11 amino acids. V lost 6 bases and J lost 12, with 14 bases in between. Full variable domain (missing parts from reference TRBV2 and TRBJ1-1): EPEVTQTPSHQVTQMGQEVILRCVPISNHLYFYWYRQILGQKVEFLVSFYNNEISEKSEIFDDQFSVERPDGSNFTLKIRSTKLEDSAMYFCASSPGAFTFFGQGTRLTVV.